This T cell receptor (beta chain) originates from a study of CXCR3-negative and CXCR3-positive naive CD8 T cells. Germline values: CDR1 LGHNA, CDR2 YSLEER. The CDR3 totals 16 residues. Concerning this clonotype: Its cognate antigen is unknown.

Naive CD8+ T cells showed CD45RO-CCR7+CD27+CD95-. Study-wide points: Memory cells differed in TRBV-TRBJ usage, but naive CXCR3-negative and CXCR3-positive cells had similar usage. Fresh PBMCs served for most assays, and CXCR3 expression fell partially after cryopreservation.

UMI-labeled TRB cDNA libraries were prepared by 5' RACE. One entry per CDR3 protein, without DNA, is what TCRdb gives after re-calling the 5' RACE reads. Its listing shows about 66,000 distinct CDR3 sequences. This sequence originates from a human donor in good health. Some clones in this sample may be carry-over from other donors' samples. This chain joins TRBV4-3 and TRBJ1-2; TCRdb picks TRBD1, but there is no DNA to check that call. The sequencing input was naive CXCR3- CD8+ T cells from blood. The subset here: CD45RO-CCR7+CD27+CD95- naive CD8+ T cells lacking CXCR3 (TNR3-). This chain's CDR3 is CASSQDFPGVRYGYTF.